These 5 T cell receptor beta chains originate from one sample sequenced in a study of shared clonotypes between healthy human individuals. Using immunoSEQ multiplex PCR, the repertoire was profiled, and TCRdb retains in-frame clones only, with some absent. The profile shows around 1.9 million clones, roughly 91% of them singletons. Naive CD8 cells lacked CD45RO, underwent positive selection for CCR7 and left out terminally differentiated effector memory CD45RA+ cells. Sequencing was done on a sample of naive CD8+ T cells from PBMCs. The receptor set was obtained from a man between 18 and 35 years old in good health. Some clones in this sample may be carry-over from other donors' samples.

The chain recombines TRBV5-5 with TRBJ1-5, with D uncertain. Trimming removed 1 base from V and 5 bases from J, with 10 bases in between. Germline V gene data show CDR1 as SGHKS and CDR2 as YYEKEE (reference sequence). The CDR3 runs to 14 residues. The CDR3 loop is CASSLLRVDQPQHF. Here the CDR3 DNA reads TGTGCCAGCAGCTTGTTAAGGGTAGATCAGCCCCAGCATTTT.

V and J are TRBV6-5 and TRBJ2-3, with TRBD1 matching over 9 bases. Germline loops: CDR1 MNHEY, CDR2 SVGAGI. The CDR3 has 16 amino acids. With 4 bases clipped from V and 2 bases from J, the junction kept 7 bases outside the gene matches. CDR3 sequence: CASSWGQGPPTDTQYF. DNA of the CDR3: TGTGCCAGCAGTTGGGGACAGGGCCCCCCCACAGATACGCAGTATTTT.

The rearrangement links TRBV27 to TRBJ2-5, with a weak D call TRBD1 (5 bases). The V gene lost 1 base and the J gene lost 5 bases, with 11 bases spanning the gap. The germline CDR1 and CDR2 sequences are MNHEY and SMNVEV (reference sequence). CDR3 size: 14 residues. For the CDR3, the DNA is TGTGCCAGCAGTTTATGGGCAGGGAAGGAGACCCAGTACTTC. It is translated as CASSLWAGKETQYF.

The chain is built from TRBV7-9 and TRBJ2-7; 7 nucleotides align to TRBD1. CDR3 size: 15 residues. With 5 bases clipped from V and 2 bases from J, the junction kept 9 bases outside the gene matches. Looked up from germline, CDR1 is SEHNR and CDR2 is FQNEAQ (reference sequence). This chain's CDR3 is CASSMGQLTPYEQYF. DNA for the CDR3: TGTGCCAGCAGCATGGGACAGCTAACTCCCTACGAGCAGTACTTC.

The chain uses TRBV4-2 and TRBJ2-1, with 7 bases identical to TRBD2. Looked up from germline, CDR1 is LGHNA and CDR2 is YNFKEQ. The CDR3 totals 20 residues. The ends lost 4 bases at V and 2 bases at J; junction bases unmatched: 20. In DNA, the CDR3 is TGTGCCAGCAGCCCCAACCCGGGGCTAGCGGTAGGGACCCCCTACAATGAGCAGTTCTTC. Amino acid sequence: CASSPNPGLAVGTPYNEQFF.